What follows are 8 T cell receptor beta chains derived from one specimen sequenced in a study of blood T cell repertoires in COVID-19. Assay used: immunoSEQ multiplex PCR; TCRdb lists only in-frame clones, some missing. The sample consists of under 350,000 clones, 70% to 90% of them appearing once. The sample was peripheral blood. The receptors here all came from an older woman with acute or convalescent COVID-19.

The rearrangement links TRBV20-1 to TRBJ1-5; maybe TRBD1 (5 bases). The CDR3 extends over 13 amino acids. Germline-derived CDR1 and CDR2 are DFQATT and SNEGSKA (reference sequence). Trimming removed 3 bases from V and 5 bases from J, with 11 bases in between. The CDR3 DNA sequence: TGCAGTGCTAGTCGGGGGAACGATCAGCCCCAGCATTTT. Protein product: CSASRGNDQPQHF.

This sequence joins TRBV28 and TRBJ1-2; possible D gene TRBD1, 6 bases. Germline CDR1 and CDR2: MDHEN and SYDVKM. This CDR3 is built from 16 residues. V was pared by 2 bases and J by 7 bases, with 20 bases between. In DNA form, the CDR3 reads TGTGCCAGCAGTTTAGATTCGGGCGGGGGGCAAATTGGCTACACCTTC. This codes for CASSLDSGGGQIGYTF.

The chain carries TRBV7-5 and TRBJ1-3; the table gives TRBD1 as D, unverified against the DNA. TRBV7-5 is a pseudogene. This CDR3 has 16 amino acids. CDR3 in amino acids: CVRSCTAAPSGNTIYF. The CDR3 coding sequence is TGTGTCAGAAGCTGTACAGCTGCCCCCTCTGGAAACACCATATATTTT.

This clone was detected a few times. The V gene is TRBV6-5, the J gene TRBJ2-1; 7 bases are a match to TRBD2. CDR3 size: 15 residues. With 6 bases clipped from V and 4 bases from J, the junction kept 9 bases outside the gene matches. CDR1 is MNHEY and CDR2 is SVGAGI in the germline V gene. The CDR3 sequence is CASRLGLDRYNEQFF. CDR3 DNA: TGTGCCAGCAGACTCGGACTAGACAGATACAATGAGCAGTTCTTC.

The chain carries TRBV7-9 and TRBJ2-5; possibly TRBD1 for D (6 bases). V lost 5 bases and J lost 5, with 15 bases in between. The CDR3 covers 14 residues. Germline CDR1 reads SEHNR; CDR2 reads FQNEAQ (reference sequence). CDR3 coding DNA: TGTGCCAGCAGCCTAGGTGGGGGCCTTGAGACCCAGTACTTC. Protein: CASSLGGGLETQYF.

The chain combines TRBV5-6 with TRBJ2-5, with D possibly matching TRBD2 (5 bases). This CDR3 has 14 amino acids. The germline gives CDR1 SGHDT, CDR2 YYEEEE. V lost 4 bases and J lost 5, with 15 bases in between. The CDR3 nucleotides read TGTGCCAGCAGCACCGGGGATGGGCGGGAGACCCAGTACTTC. This codes for CASSTGDGRETQYF. The variable domain in full, completed from reference TRBV5-6 and TRBJ2-5, reads DAGVTQSPTHLIKTRGQQVTLRCSPKSGHDTVSWYQQALGQGPQFIFQYYEEEERQRGNFPDRFSGHQFPNYSSELNVNALLLGDSALYLCASSTGDGRETQYFGPGTRLLVL.

This rearrangement joins TRBV19 to TRBJ2-2, with D unclear. CDR1 LNHDA and CDR2 SQIVND come from the germline V gene (reference sequence). This CDR3 comprises 13 residues. The V and J ends lost 4 bases and 3 bases respectively, with 6 bases between them. CDR3 in DNA: TGTGCCAGTAGTAGCGGCTACACCGGGGAGCTGTTTTTT. As protein: CASSSGYTGELFF.

V and J are TRBV7-9 and TRBJ1-2; D is unclear. V was trimmed by 1 base and J by 5 bases, leaving 14 bases between them. Germline values: CDR1 SEHNR, CDR2 FQNEAQ (reference sequence). This CDR3 region has 15 residues. The CDR3 region has the DNA TGTGCCAGCAGCTTAGTGTCCGCCCGTACTTATGGCTACACCTTC. This codes for CASSLVSARTYGYTF.